This T cell receptor beta chain was identified in a study of blood T cells in healthy people across ages. Overall study findings and caveats: In the absence of known donor CMV status, changes in expanded clonotypes were possibly confounded. Naive T cell percentage and TCR beta diversity correlated strongly. PBMCs went unsorted, and a conclusive naive versus antigen-experienced comparison was therefore prevented.

CDR1 is SGHDT and CDR2 is YYEEEE in the germline V gene. Germline trimming cut 3 bases from V and 10 bases from J; bases unmatched to any gene: 17. The CDR3 sequence is 16 residues long. Combining a sample-barcoded 5' primer with a J-beta primer mix, a second PCR ran for about 7 to 11 cycles. TCRdb re-analysed the 5' RACE reads in MiXCR, keeping a single row per CDR3 protein. The sample lists 910,000 or so distinct CDR3 sequences, just over 50% occurring once. This clonotype has more than one count but fewer than ten. What it binds is unknown. The receptor was derived from a woman aged 55-70 years in good health. This chain links TRBV5-6 with TRBJ1-1, with 8 nucleotides matching TRBD1. The sample consisted of blood. The CDR3 protein is CASSYSKGQGRTAAFF. The CDR3 region has the DNA TGTGCCAGCAGCTATTCGAAAGGACAGGGCCGAACCGCAGCTTTCTTT.